Detailed here is one T cell receptor beta chain. This sample is part of a study of blood T cell repertoires in COVID-19. Trimming shortened V by 6 bases and J by 0 bases, and 24 bases separated the two germline ends. The CDR3 has 18 amino acids. Germline V gives CDR1 SGHDT, CDR2 YYEEEE. How the authors handled the data: Amplification of reference gene primers was used by the study to estimate nucleated cell counts. TCRdb keeps only in-frame clones here, not all; method: immunoSEQ multiplex PCR. The V and J calls and the clone size are those of that table, but D and trimming were determined from the DNA. The sample lists 400,000 or so clones; about 87% were seen once. Patients in Seattle were enrolled during active infection, then followed longitudinally.

The sequence was collected from a man aged 18 to 35 with COVID-19, enrolled during active disease. The chain employs TRBV5-6 and TRBJ1-1; D perhaps matches TRBD1 (6 bases). Sequenced: peripheral blood. DNA of the CDR3: TGTGCCAGCACCCGCTTTGTGTGGGGGCAGCGGATGAACACTGAAGCTTTCTTT. This sequence encodes CASTRFVWGQRMNTEAFF.